A selection of T cell receptor beta chains follows, all from one sample in a study of blood T cell repertoires in COVID-19. Libraries were prepared by immunoSEQ multiplex PCR; TCRdb keeps only in-frame clonotypes and omits some of them. The sample lists about 24,000 clones, roughly 91% occurring once. Sequencing was carried out using peripheral blood. The receptors originated from a man aged 65 to 85 with COVID-19, enrolled during active disease. CDR3s include the opening cysteine and the closing phenylalanine or tryptophan. The D gene is left open where the match is weak. Only part of the rows carry a size: once, few, many, or a class if the clone is expanded.

v_gene	abundance	j_gene	d_gene	CDR3nt	CDR3aa
TRBV12-3/TRBV12-4	NA	TRBJ1-2	NA	TGTGCCAGCAGTTTAAGGGGAAGCCGCTACACCTTC	CASSLRGSRYTF
TRBV3-1/TRBV3-2	NA	TRBJ2-5	TRBD2	TGTGCCAGCAGCGGACTAGCGGGGCGAGAGACCCAGTACTTC	CASSGLAGRETQYF
TRBV5-1	NA	TRBJ2-7	TRBD1	TGCGCCAGCAGCTTGGGGACAGGGCTCTACGAGCAGTACTTC	CASSLGTGLYEQYF
TRBV7-9	NA	TRBJ1-2	NA	TGTGCCAGCAGCCAAAATACCAGGGGCCTCTATGGCTACACCTTC	CASSQNTRGLYGYTF
TRBV6-5	NA	TRBJ2-7	TRBD1	TGTGCCAGCAGAACCGGGACAGTTGTTATCCAGCAGTACTTC	CASRTGTVVIQQYF
TRBV10-3	once	TRBJ2-7	NA	TGTGCCATCAGTGAGCCGCAGAGGAACGAGCAGTACTTC	CAISEPQRNEQYF
TRBV10-3	NA	TRBJ2-7	TRBD1	TGTGCCATCAGTGAGTTACAGGGGAAAACCTACGAGCAGTACTTC	CAISELQGKTYEQYF
TRBV7-2	NA	TRBJ2-1	NA	TGTGCCAGCAGCTTAGTGACGGGATTAGGAGGAAATGAGCAGTTCTTC	CASSLVTGLGGNEQFF
TRBV6-1	few	TRBJ2-2	TRBD1	TGTGCCAGCAGGACAGGGTACACCGGGGAGCTGTTTTTT	CASRTGYTGELFF
TRBV6-2/TRBV6-3	once	TRBJ2-5	TRBD2	TGTGCCAGCAGTCGGCTCCGGGCTAGCGGGGGTGAGACCCAGTACTTC	CASSRLRASGGETQYF
TRBV27	NA	TRBJ2-7	NA	TGTGCCAGCAGTTCCGGACAGCGCTACTACGAGCAGTACTTC	CASSSGQRYYEQYF
TRBV6-5	NA	TRBJ2-2	NA	TGTGCCAGCAGGCGGACAGTTTCGAACACCGGGGAGCTGTTTTTT	CASRRTVSNTGELFF
TRBV9	NA	TRBJ2-3	TRBD2	TGTGCCAGCAGCGCAGGGAGGCGCGGGAGGGATACGCAGTATTTT	CASSAGRRGRDTQYF
TRBV2	NA	TRBJ1-2	TRBD1	TGTGCCAGCATCGGGGAAGGACAGGGCTCGATTAACTATGGCTACACCTTC	CASIGEGQGSINYGYTF
TRBV19	NA	TRBJ1-1	NA	TGTGCCAGTAGTTACCAGGGCGAACACACTGAAGCTTTCTTT	CASSYQGEHTEAFF
TRBV5-4	NA	TRBJ2-1	NA	TGTGCCAGCAGCTCACCGACAGAAGGCAATGAGCAGTTCTTC	CASSSPTEGNEQFF
TRBV10-3	NA	TRBJ1-2	TRBD1	TGTGCCATTGGAACCGGGACAGGGGTATTGGGTGGCTACACCTTC	CAIGTGTGVLGGYTF
TRBV5-5	NA	TRBJ2-7	TRBD1	TGTGCCAGCAGCTTGGCACCGGGACAGGGGGGCTACGAGCAGTACTTC	CASSLAPGQGGYEQYF
TRBV6-5	NA	TRBJ2-2	NA	TGTGCCAGCACAATTCGGGGGTTAGGCGGGGAGCTGTTTTTT	CASTIRGLGGELFF
TRBV5-1	NA	TRBJ1-2	TRBD1	TGCGCCAGCAGCTGGACAGGGGGCTGGGATGGCTACACCTTC	CASSWTGGWDGYTF
TRBV19	NA	TRBJ1-2	NA	TGTGCCAGTAGTATTGGTCCAGGGTATGGCTACACCTTC	CASSIGPGYGYTF
TRBV2	NA	TRBJ1-2	NA	TGTGCCAGCAGTCCCAGGACTGAGGGCTACACCTTC	CASSPRTEGYTF
TRBV5-4	NA	TRBJ1-2	TRBD1	TGTGCCAGCAGCTTGGGGGGACAGGACTATGGCTACACCTTC	CASSLGGQDYGYTF
TRBV25-1	NA	TRBJ1-2	TRBD1	TGTGCCAGCAGTGAATATATTCAGGTGACAGGGGGCGGAGATGGCTACACCTTC	CASSEYIQVTGGGDGYTF
TRBV6-1	once	TRBJ1-6	NA	TGTGCCAGCAGTGACAGGGCGCACATAGGTTATTCACCCCTCCACTTT	CASSDRAHIGYSPLHF
TRBV6-6	NA	TRBJ2-7	NA	TGTGCCAGCAGCCCTGGACTCACCTACGAGCAGTACTTC	CASSPGLTYEQYF
TRBV10-3	NA	TRBJ1-1	TRBD1	TGTGCCATCAGTGAACCTCAGACAGGGGCATCCGAAGCTTTCTTT	CAISEPQTGASEAFF
TRBV5-1	once	TRBJ1-4	NA	TGCGCCAGCAGCCTGGTATCAACTAATGAAAAACTGTTTTTT	CASSLVSTNEKLFF
TRBV6-5	NA	TRBJ2-7	NA	TGTGCCAGCAGTCCCAGTAGCCTCTACGAGCAGTACTTC	CASSPSSLYEQYF
TRBV11-2	NA	TRBJ1-2	TRBD1	TGTGCCAGCAGCTCTAGGGGCTTTCAGGGGGGCAACTATGGCTACACCTTC	CASSSRGFQGGNYGYTF
TRBV14	NA	TRBJ2-1	TRBD2	TGTGCCAGCAGCCAAGGAGGAGCGGGGGGTTTATACAATGAGCAGTTCTTC	CASSQGGAGGLYNEQFF
TRBV27	medium-sized	TRBJ2-7	NA	TGTGCCAGCAGTGGCCCCGGGGAGAACCTCTACGAGCAGTACTTC	CASSGPGENLYEQYF
TRBV20-1	once	TRBJ2-1	TRBD2	TGCAGTGCCAGTCAGACTAGCCCGAATGAGCAGTTCTTC	CSASQTSPNEQFF
TRBV15	NA	TRBJ2-7	NA	TGTGCCACCAGCAGAGATATACAGAACGAGCAGTACTTC	CATSRDIQNEQYF
TRBV6-5	NA	TRBJ2-2	NA	TGTGCCAGCGAAACAGGCGCCCGCACCGGGGAGCTGTTTTTT	CASETGARTGELFF